The 14 T cell receptor beta chains below come from one sample, sequenced in a study of response to subunit inactivated influenza vaccine. TCRdb used MiXCR to reprocess the RT-PCR reads, holding one entry per CDR3 protein. Of hundreds of thousands of distinct CDR3 sequences listed, approximately 12% are singletons. This sample comprised PBMCs from blood, obtained on the day of vaccination. Source of these receptors: a man in his forties or fifties who received an inactivated influenza vaccine.

This rearrangement joins TRBV12-3 or TRBV12-4 to TRBJ2-1, with TRBD1 as a possible D gene (5 bases). V shed 3 bases and J shed 4 bases, with 16 bases lying between them. CDR3 length: 16 amino acids. The CDR3 sequence is CASSLIGKRQYNEQFF. As DNA, the CDR3 is TGTGCCAGCAGTTTGATAGGCAAAAGACAGTACAATGAGCAGTTCTTC.

The sample holds many counts of this clonotype. The chain links TRBV20-1 to TRBJ2-5, with a possible D match to TRBD2 (5 bases). The germline V gene has CDR1 DFQATT and CDR2 SNEGSKA (reference sequence). V lost 6 bases, J lost 2 bases, and 16 bases lay in between. CDR3 size: 14 residues. The CDR3 region has the DNA TGCAGTGCAATAAAGCGGACTTCACAAGAGACCCAGTACTTC. This codes for CSAIKRTSQETQYF.

This clonotype was seen a handful of times. V is TRBV7-2 and J is TRBJ2-7; TRBD2 matches at 12 bases. Per the germline V gene, CDR1 is SGHTA and CDR2 is FQGNSA. The CDR3 totals 16 residues. J was trimmed by 5 bases and V by 5 bases; bases with no gene match: 10. CDR3 in amino acids: CASSMKLAGGIHEQYF. CDR3 DNA: TGTGCCAGCAGCATGAAACTAGCGGGAGGAATTCACGAGCAGTACTTC.

This clonotype has a handful of counts. V and J are TRBV20-1 and TRBJ1-5; no clear D. V gave up 3 bases and J gave up 7 bases, with 13 bases separating them. Germline-derived CDR1 and CDR2 are DFQATT and SNEGSKA (reference sequence). The CDR3 runs 13 residues. CDR3 nucleotides: TGCAGTGCTAGTTCCACGGCGGGACAGCCCCAGCATTTT. Its protein is CSASSTAGQPQHF.

The rearrangement uses TRBV7-8 and TRBJ2-7, with TRBD2 as a possible D gene (5 bases). The V gene's germline CDR1 is SGHVS and CDR2 FQNEAQ. Trimming shortened V by 3 bases and J by 1 base, and 10 bases separated the two germline ends. The CDR3 runs 14 residues. The CDR3 protein is CASSFTEVSYEQYF. The CDR3, as DNA: TGTGCCAGCAGCTTCACGGAGGTGTCCTACGAGCAGTACTTC.

V and J are TRBV20-1 and TRBJ1-5, with 10 nucleotides matching TRBD1. J lost 6 bases, V lost 3 bases, and 2 bases had no gene match. The V gene's germline CDR1 is DFQATT and CDR2 SNEGSKA (reference sequence). This CDR3 is built from 13 residues. The CDR3 DNA follows: TGCAGTGCTAGGACAGGGGGCGGTCAGCCCCAGCATTTT. Protein product: CSARTGGGQPQHF.

This clonotype was seen more than once but under ten times. The V gene is TRBV11-2, the J gene TRBJ1-3, with D uncertain. The CDR3 totals 14 residues. Deletions cut 5 bases from V and 2 bases from J, with 10 bases between. Germline lookup yields CDR1 SGHAT and CDR2 FQNNGV. The CDR3, as DNA: TGTGCCAGCAGCCGTCCGGTCGCTGGAAACACCATATATTTT. Its translation: CASSRPVAGNTIYF.

This chain joins TRBV4-3 and TRBJ2-2, with D perhaps assigned TRBD1 or TRBD2 (5 bases each). The CDR3 has 18 amino acids. Germline V gene sequence: CDR1 LGHNA, CDR2 YSLEER. Trimming took 0 bases from V and 4 from J, leaving 18 bases between them. CDR3 amino acids: CASSQEGPIGGVTGELFF. The CDR3 DNA is TGCGCCAGCAGCCAAGAAGGGCCGATTGGGGGTGTCACCGGGGAGCTGTTTTTT.

This clonotype was counted between two and nine times. The rearrangement joins TRBV2 to TRBJ2-1; no definite D call. V was pared by 2 bases and J by 0 bases, with 11 bases between. Looked up from germline, CDR1 is SNHLY and CDR2 is FYNNEI. This CDR3 has 16 residues. CDR3 bases: TGTGCCAGCAGTGAAAGACACCTTAGCTCCTACAATGAGCAGTTCTTC. Translating gives CASSERHLSSYNEQFF.

The chain carries TRBV30 and TRBJ2-7; TRBD1 matches 8 bases. The CDR3 is made up of 14 amino acids. Germline CDR1 reads GTSNPN; CDR2 reads SVGIG (reference sequence). V dropped 7 bases and J dropped 5; count of bases not matched to a gene: 13. The CDR3 DNA is TGTGCCTTGTCGAGAGCAGGGGGCATAGACGAGCAGTACTTC. Its protein is CALSRAGGIDEQYF. Together with reference TRBV30 and TRBJ2-7, the CDR3 gives the full variable domain: SQTIHQWPATLVQPVGSPLSLECTVEGTSNPNLYWYRQAAGRGLQLLFYSVGIGQISSEVPQNLSASRPQDRQFILSSKKLLLSDSGFYLCALSRAGGIDEQYFGPGTRLTVT.

The chain has TRBV7-2 and TRBJ2-2; D possibly corresponds to TRBD1 (6 bases). CDR3 size: 15 residues. V dropped 6 bases and J dropped 4 bases, with 15 bases sitting between them. Germline V gene sequence: CDR1 SGHTA, CDR2 FQGNSA. The CDR3 is CASRQTSGATGELFF. CDR3 DNA sequence: TGTGCCAGCAGACAAACATCAGGGGCCACCGGGGAGCTGTTTTTT.

This sequence joins TRBV16 and TRBJ2-7; D is ambiguous. The CDR3 spans 12 residues. The V end lost 3 bases, the J end lost 3 bases, and 6 bases lay between the germline ends. The V gene's germline CDR1 is KGHSY and CDR2 FQNENV. CDR3 nucleotides: TGTGCCAGCAGCCAGCACTTCTACGAGCAGTACTTC. Translated, it gives CASSQHFYEQYF.

There are a few counts of this clonotype. The rearrangement uses TRBV11-2 and TRBJ2-7, with a weak D call TRBD1 (6 bases). The CDR3 runs to 14 residues. The germline V and J ends were trimmed by 6 bases and 6 bases, with 18 bases remaining between them. Germline V gene data show CDR1 as SGHAT and CDR2 as FQNNGV. CDR3 nucleotides: TGTGCCAGCAGTCCCGGGACACCGGCCCGCGAGCAGTACTTC. Its translation is CASSPGTPAREQYF.

This chain uses TRBV6-2 or TRBV6-3 with TRBJ2-5; D is perhaps TRBD2 (5 bases). Germline CDR1 MNHEY, CDR2 SVGEGT. Trimming removed 2 bases from V and 5 bases from J, with 15 bases in between. There are 15 residues in the CDR3. The CDR3 DNA is TGTGCCAGCAGTTACAAGCGGCCAGAAAGGGAGACCCAGTACTTC. Amino acids: CASSYKRPERETQYF.